The clone carrying this T cell receptor beta chain was seen many times. Between the trimmed V and J ends, which lost 7 bases and 3 bases, there was a span of 16 bases. The V gene's germline CDR1 is MNHEY and CDR2 SVGAGI. This CDR3 has 15 amino acids. This record belongs to a study of Graves' ophthalmopathy and Graves' hyperthyroidism. Study-wide context: Peripheral blood was gathered at the point of initial diagnosis, before any treatment started.

Amplifying from RNA transcripts, the study obtained TCR beta CDR3 regions. The workflow started with a first-round RT-PCR run with HTBI primers and then moved on to a second-round multiplex PCR. In TCRdb, the multiplex PCR reads were re-called with MiXCR into one record per CDR3 protein. Among hundreds of thousands of distinct CDR3 sequences listed, 20% to 25% were seen once. The genes are TRBV6-5 and TRBJ1-5; D gene unclear. Sequenced sample: peripheral blood. The TCR comes from a woman under 30 with stable Graves' hyperthyroidism. The CDR3 nucleotides read TGTGCCAGCAAGTTGACTGGGGTTTCCAATCAGCCCCAGCATTTT. This codes for CASKLTGVSNQPQHF.